This passage covers 32 T cell receptor beta chains from one sample sequenced in a study of CD8+ T cells in alopecia areata. RNA, once extracted, was reverse transcribed into cDNA for use as the sequencing template. The protocol was immunoSEQ multiplex PCR, while the TCRdb copy is restricted to in-frame clones and leaves out a portion. The sample carries around 210,000 clones, about 64% recorded once. Treatment here: oral pan-JAK inhibitor, 5-10 mg twice daily. The sequenced sample was CD4+ T cells sorted from blood, obtained at week 4, from a patient treated with tofacitinib. These receptors all come from a human donor with alopecia areata.

This chain connects TRBV11-2 to TRBJ2-1; 12 bases are a match to TRBD2. Germline CDR1 SGHAT, CDR2 FQNNGV. The CDR3 totals 13 residues. V lost 5 bases and J lost 13; bases outside the gene matches: 6. CDR3: CASSQGLAGPQFF. CDR3 coding DNA: TGTGCCAGCAGCCAGGGACTAGCGGGCCCTCAGTTCTTC. Drawing the rest from reference TRBV11-2 and TRBJ2-1, the complete variable domain is EAGVAQSPRYKIIEKRQSVAFWCNPISGHATLYWYQQILGQGPKLLIQFQNNGVVDDSQLPKDRFSAERLKGVDSTLKIQPAKLEDSAVYLCASSQGLAGPQFFGPGTRLTVL.

This rearrangement joins TRBV30 to TRBJ1-2, with TRBD1 as a possible D gene (5 bases). From germline, CDR1 is GTSNPN and CDR2 SVGIG (reference sequence). Trimming removed 4 bases from V and 7 bases from J, with 13 bases in between. This CDR3 has 12 residues. The CDR3 region has the DNA TGTGCCTGGACTCGGGGGTTAGGTGGCTACACCTTC. This sequence encodes CAWTRGLGGYTF.

This clone was observed many times. This chain connects TRBV11-2 to TRBJ2-7; D is perhaps TRBD1 (6 bases). CDR1 and CDR2 (germline): SGHAT, FQNNGV. This CDR3 contains 15 residues. The V and J ends lost 4 bases and 0 bases respectively, with 13 bases between them. This CDR3 is CASSYVQGSSYEQYF. As DNA, the CDR3 is TGTGCCAGCAGCTACGTACAGGGATCCTCCTACGAGCAGTACTTC.

The chain couples TRBV9 to TRBJ2-5; no clear D gene. CDR1 is SGDLS and CDR2 is YYNGEE in the germline V gene. Between the trimmed V and J ends, which lost 4 bases and 1 base, there was a span of 11 bases. This CDR3 contains 14 residues. The CDR3 DNA sequence: TGTGCCAGCAGCCGTGGAAGAGGCCAAGAGACCCAGTACTTC. Translation gives CASSRGRGQETQYF.

This clone was picked up a small number of times. The rearrangement links TRBV4-2 to TRBJ2-5; 15 nucleotides agree with TRBD2. CDR3 length equals 17 residues. Germline CDR1 is LGHNA and CDR2 is YNFKEQ. The V gene end was trimmed by 1 base and the J gene end by 4 bases; junction bases not matched to a gene: 4. CDR3 in DNA: TGTGCCAGCAGCCAAGCCCCGGGACTAGCGGGGGGAGAGACCCAGTACTTC. Residues: CASSQAPGLAGGETQYF.

The J gene is TRBJ2-5, the V gene TRBV9; D is possibly TRBD2 (5 bases). From germline, CDR1 is SGDLS and CDR2 YYNGEE. This CDR3 spans 13 amino acids. V was pared by 3 bases and J by 5 bases, with 11 bases between. DNA for the CDR3: TGTGCCAGCAGCGGTGGAGGCCCGGAGACCCAGTACTTC. Its translation: CASSGGGPETQYF.

The gene calls are TRBV7-3 and TRBJ2-7; the D gene is possibly TRBD1 (6 bases). Per the germline V gene, CDR1 is SGHTA and CDR2 is FQGTGA. The CDR3 contains 14 residues. The V end lost 1 base, the J end lost 3 bases, and 10 bases lay between the germline ends. This chain's CDR3 is CASSLNPGDYEQYF. The CDR3, as DNA: TGTGCCAGCAGCTTAAATCCAGGGGACTACGAGCAGTACTTC.

The V call is TRBV9, the J call TRBJ2-2, with a possible D match to TRBD2 (5 bases). Per germline, CDR1 SGDLS and CDR2 YYNGEE. The CDR3 runs 16 residues. V was clipped by 1 base and J by 0 bases, with 10 bases between them. CDR3 sequence: CASSVTGTANTGELFF. CDR3 bases: TGTGCCAGCAGCGTAACGGGAACCGCGAACACCGGGGAGCTGTTTTTT.

The V and J genes are TRBV19 and TRBJ2-5; TRBD1 is a possible D gene (6 bases). In germline, CDR1 is LNHDA, CDR2 SQIVND (reference sequence). The V gene lost 4 bases and the J gene lost 5 bases, with 11 bases spanning the gap. The CDR3 consists of 13 residues. The CDR3 DNA reads as TGTGCCAGTAGTAGAGACAGGTCGGAGACCCAGTACTTC. Translation: CASSRDRSETQYF.

The chain uses TRBV29-1 and TRBJ2-1, with 9 bases lining up with TRBD1. Germline V gives CDR1 SQVTM, CDR2 ANQGSEA. The CDR3 sequence is 14 residues long. V shed 7 bases, J shed 7 bases, and the junction held 11 bases outside the gene matches. The CDR3, as DNA: TGCAGCGCCGTGAATCGACAGGGGGGTAATGAGCAGTTCTTC. Its protein product is CSAVNRQGGNEQFF.

The chain recombines TRBV2 with TRBJ1-5; a possible D gene is TRBD1 (5 bases). V was clipped by 5 bases and J by 7 bases, with 15 bases between them. CDR3 size: 14 residues. CDR1 and CDR2 (germline): SNHLY, FYNNEI. This CDR3 is CASSPEGSGQPQHF. The CDR3 nucleotides read TGTGCCAGCAGTCCAGAGGGGTCGGGGCAGCCCCAGCATTTT.

The rearrangement uses TRBV2 and TRBJ1-1; possible D gene TRBD1, 6 bases. The CDR3 is 13 residues long. V lost 6 bases to trimming and J lost 5 bases, with 13 bases between them. Germline V lookup: CDR1 SNHLY, CDR2 FYNNEI. CDR3 DNA: TGTGCCAGCAGCGCGGACAGTCAAACTGAAGCTTTCTTT. This codes for CASSADSQTEAFF. Looking up the rest from reference TRBV2 and TRBJ1-1 gives the full variable domain: EPEVTQTPSHQVTQMGQEVILRCVPISNHLYFYWYRQILGQKVEFLVSFYNNEISEKSEIFDDQFSVERPDGSNFTLKIRSTKLEDSAMYFCASSADSQTEAFFGQGTRLTVV.

The chain carries TRBV27 and TRBJ2-7; 10 nucleotides line up with TRBD2. V shed 0 bases and J 2 bases; nucleotides not matched to a gene: 4. CDR3 length equals 16 residues. CDR1 and CDR2 from the germline V gene are MNHEY and SMNVEV (reference sequence). The CDR3 loop is CASSLSTTSGAYEQYF. CDR3 DNA sequence: TGTGCCAGCAGTTTATCGACCACTAGCGGGGCCTACGAGCAGTACTTC.

This sequence joins TRBV7-2 and TRBJ2-5; 10 nucleotides match TRBD1. The CDR3 is 14 residues long. CDR1 is SGHTA and CDR2 is FQGNSA in the germline V gene. Unmatched junction bases numbered 2, after V lost 4 bases and J lost 3 bases. For the CDR3, the DNA is TGTGCCAGCAGCTCCGGACAGGGGGAAGAGACCCAGTACTTC. The encoded protein is CASSSGQGEETQYF.

The chain recombines TRBV9 with TRBJ2-6, with D possibly TRBD2 on 5 matching bases. The germline CDR1 and CDR2 sequences are SGDLS and YYNGEE. V lost 5 bases and J lost 2, with 11 bases in between. The CDR3 runs to 15 residues. CDR3 nucleotides: TGTGCCAGCAGTGGACCCGGGGCTGGGGCCAACGTCCTGACTTTC. Protein: CASSGPGAGANVLTF. The whole variable domain, remainder taken from reference TRBV9 and TRBJ2-6, is DSGVTQTPKHLITATGQRVTLRCSPRSGDLSVYWYQQSLDQGLQFLIQYYNGEERAKGNILERFSAQQFPDLHSELNLSSLELGDSALYFCASSGPGAGANVLTFGAGSRLTVL.

This clone was detected a few times. The chain recombines TRBV4-3 with TRBJ1-3; TRBD1 matches at 8 bases. The CDR3 has 16 residues. With V trimmed by 1 base and J by 2 bases, 4 bases remained unmatched. Germline-derived CDR1 and CDR2 are LGHNA and YSLEER. The CDR3 bases are TGCGCCAGCAGCCAAGGCTACAGGGGGACTGGAAACACCATATATTTT. Protein sequence: CASSQGYRGTGNTIYF.

This clone was seen more than once but under ten times. This sequence joins TRBV6-5 and TRBJ1-2, with 8 nucleotides matching TRBD1. Germline CDR1 and CDR2: MNHEY and SVGAGI. The CDR3 runs 13 residues. The J segment lost 7 bases and the V segment lost 4 bases, leaving 5 bases of the junction unmatched. The DNA of the CDR3 is TGTGCCAGCAGTTTCGACAGGGGAAGTGGCTACACCTTC. The encoded protein is CASSFDRGSGYTF.

The chain couples TRBV2 to TRBJ2-7; D not certain. V lost 6 bases, J lost 5 bases, and 8 bases lay in between. Germline lookup yields CDR1 SNHLY and CDR2 FYNNEI. The CDR3 extends over 11 amino acids. The CDR3 DNA follows: TGTGCCAGCAGGGTGGCAGACGAGCAGTACTTC. Its protein is CASRVADEQYF.

The gene calls are TRBV25-1 and TRBJ2-5; 9 positions agree with TRBD2. Germline V gene sequence: CDR1 MGHDK, CDR2 SYGVNS. Trimming cost V 7 bases and J 3 bases; bases outside gene matches: 3. The CDR3 length is 13 residues. CDR3: CASTLAGKETQYF. Here the CDR3 DNA reads TGTGCCAGCACTCTAGCGGGGAAAGAGACCCAGTACTTC. The entire variable domain, with the rest obtained from reference TRBV25-1 and TRBJ2-5, is as follows: EADIYQTPRYLVIGTGKKITLECSQTMGHDKMYWYQQDPGMELHLIHYSYGVNSTEKGDLSSESTVSRIRTEHFPLTLESARPSHTSQYLCASTLAGKETQYFGPGTRLLVL.

The chain has TRBV27 and TRBJ2-7; the D is unclear. Germline V gene data show CDR1 as MNHEY and CDR2 as SMNVEV (reference sequence). Trimming removed 2 bases from V and 8 bases from J, with 13 bases in between. This CDR3 spans 13 amino acids. The CDR3 nucleotides read TGTGCCAGCAGTTTACGGACGTCGGCCCAGCAGTACTTC. Its protein product is CASSLRTSAQQYF.

The gene calls are TRBV30 and TRBJ1-1; D gene ambiguous. V was pared by 0 bases and J by 5 bases, with 10 bases between. Germline CDR1 and CDR2: GTSNPN and SVGIG (reference sequence). This CDR3 comprises 13 residues. As DNA, the CDR3 is TGTGCCTGGAGTGTACAATCCGAGACTGAAGCTTTCTTT. As protein: CAWSVQSETEAFF.

In this sample, this clone turned up a few times. The chain recombines TRBV9 with TRBJ1-6; D call uncertain. The length of the CDR3 is 13 residues. V lost 0 bases, J lost 7 bases, and 5 bases lay in between. Germline-derived CDR1 and CDR2 are SGDLS and YYNGEE. DNA of the CDR3: TGTGCCAGCAGCGTAGACTTGAATTCACCCCTCCACTTT. This codes for CASSVDLNSPLHF.

The rearrangement links TRBV5-1 to TRBJ1-6, with a possible D match to TRBD1 (5 bases). Germline CDR1 is SGHRS and CDR2 is YFSETQ. The CDR3 loop spans 15 amino acids. The V end lost 6 bases, the J end lost 6 bases, and 16 bases lay between the germline ends. The CDR3 is CASTHGGTINSPLHF. CDR3 nucleotide sequence: TGCGCCAGCACCCACGGCGGGACGATTAATTCACCCCTCCACTTT.

The V and J genes are TRBV15 and TRBJ1-6, with D possibly matching TRBD1 (6 bases). CDR3 length: 15 amino acids. V lost 3 bases and J lost 7, with 13 bases in between. Germline CDR1 reads LNHNV; CDR2 reads YYDKDF (reference sequence). CDR3 DNA: TGTGCCACCAGCAGCAAACAGGGTCGAAATTCACCCCTCCACTTT. As protein: CATSSKQGRNSPLHF.

The chain employs TRBV20-1 and TRBJ1-5, with D unclear. The CDR3 spans 8 residues. The germline CDR1 and CDR2 sequences are DFQATT and SNEGSKA (reference sequence). The CDR3, as DNA: TGCAGGTCCGGGCCCCAGCATTTT. Amino acids: CRSGPQHF.

The chain is built from TRBV30 and TRBJ2-1, with a tentative D call TRBD1 (5 bases). The CDR3 has 14 amino acids. The germline V gene encodes CDR1 GTSNPN and CDR2 SVGIG (reference sequence). Trimming left V 3 bases short and J 4 bases short, with 13 bases between. CDR3 DNA: TGTGCCTGGAGCCCAGGGTCCAGTTACAATGAGCAGTTCTTC. It translates to CAWSPGSSYNEQFF.

This clone came up a few times. The J gene is TRBJ2-2, the V gene TRBV5-6, with TRBD2 as a possible D gene (6 bases). The CDR3 is made up of 14 amino acids. V was clipped by 0 bases and J by 5 bases, with 8 bases between them. Germline assignment: CDR1 SGHDT and CDR2 YYEEEE. CDR3 sequence reads: CASSLGLETGELFF. The CDR3 coding sequence is TGTGCCAGCAGCTTGGGACTAGAGACCGGGGAGCTGTTTTTT.

This chain joins TRBV30 and TRBJ2-1; D gene unclear. This CDR3 comprises 14 residues. The V gene's germline CDR1 is GTSNPN and CDR2 SVGIG (reference sequence). V lost 5 bases to trimming and J lost 0 bases, with 11 bases between them. The CDR3, as DNA: TGTGCCTGGGTTCGCATGAGCTCCTACAATGAGCAGTTCTTC. This encodes CAWVRMSSYNEQFF.

On this clone itself: Being one base from a much bigger clone, this may be a read error. This same CDR3 is encoded by further DNA sequences in the sample. The genes are TRBV7-9 and TRBJ2-7; D may match TRBD1 or TRBD2 (5 bases each). Germline V gene sequence: CDR1 SEHNR, CDR2 FQNEAQ (reference sequence). The V and J ends lost 3 bases and 2 bases respectively, with 5 bases between them. The CDR3 has 12 residues. The CDR3: CASSLGAYEQYF. The CDR3 nucleotides read TGTGCCAGCAGCTTGGGGGCCTACGAGCAGTACTTC.

The rearrangement uses TRBV29-1 and TRBJ1-1; possible D gene TRBD1, 5 bases. V was shortened by 6 bases and J by 1 base, with 18 bases between the two germline ends. CDR1 is SQVTM, CDR2 ANQGSEA, per germline. The CDR3 is 15 amino acids. The CDR3 is CSVPQGLGRNTEAFF. Written as DNA, the CDR3 is TGCAGCGTGCCCCAAGGGCTGGGGCGGAACACTGAAGCTTTCTTT.

This clone turned up a few times. This CDR3 is also generated by other DNA sequences in the sample. The chain is built from TRBV7-9 and TRBJ2-3, with D perhaps matching TRBD1 or TRBD2 (5 bases each). The length of the CDR3 is 15 residues. V lost 1 base to trimming and J lost 1 base, with 9 bases between them. Germline V gene sequence: CDR1 SEHNR, CDR2 FQNEAQ (reference sequence). The CDR3 is CASSLGGSRTDTQYF. DNA of the CDR3: TGTGCCAGCAGCTTAGGGGGGAGCCGCACAGATACGCAGTATTTT.

The CDR3 reads CASSVWTAGDEQFF. CDR3 nucleotide sequence: TGTGCCAGCAGTGTTTGGACCGCTGGAGATGAGCAGTTCTTC. The V and J genes are TRBV2 and TRBJ2-1; D unclear. The germline gives CDR1 SNHLY, CDR2 FYNNEI. V shed 4 bases and J shed 8 bases, with 15 bases lying between them. This CDR3 is built from 14 residues.